Given below is one TCR beta chain in context. The antigen is not known. Germline-derived CDR1 and CDR2 are SGHDT and YYEEEE. The CDR3 runs to 15 residues. V was clipped by 0 bases and J by 0 bases, with 10 bases between them. Autoimmune disease history or systemic immunosuppression barred patients. Blood got drawn at baseline, again on cycle 4 day 1, and then on cycle 7 day 1. These data are taken from a study of OX40 agonist ivuxolimab in advanced cancers. Study-level background: Patients achieving partial responses numbered three: one hepatocellular carcinoma case and two cutaneous melanoma cases.

Study-wide points: CD4+ and CD8+ blood T cells expanded clonally by week 6 at 0.1 to 3.0 mg/kg.

Here immunoSEQ multiplex PCR was the method, and the copy in TCRdb shows in-frame clones only, minus some. Altogether 65,000 to 95,000 clones are present, about 86% being singletons, with the ten largest covering roughly 0.71%. This material consisted of CD4+ or CD8+ T cells sorted from blood, taken in a trial of the OX40 agonist ivuxolimab. The rearrangement joins TRBV5-6 to TRBJ2-7, with D maybe TRBD2 (5 bases). This TCR was recovered from an adult with an advanced solid tumor such as melanoma, head and neck, liver or kidney cancer. The CDR3: CASSLAQAGSYEQYF. The CDR3 DNA reads TGTGCCAGCAGCTTGGCCCAGGCGGGCTCCTACGAGCAGTACTTC. Drawing the rest from reference TRBV5-6 and TRBJ2-7, the complete variable domain is DAGVTQSPTHLIKTRGQQVTLRCSPKSGHDTVSWYQQALGQGPQFIFQYYEEEERQRGNFPDRFSGHQFPNYSSELNVNALLLGDSALYLCASSLAQAGSYEQYFGPGTRLTVT.